The 2 T cell receptor beta chains below all came from one sample that was sequenced in a study of a mutant IDH1 vaccine in newly diagnosed glioma. The time point here: week 5, during vaccination. A single vaccine dose contained 300 ug of mutant IDH1 20-mer peptide, and topical imiquimod was used with it. The table came from immunoSEQ multiplex PCR; TCRdb's copy has only in-frame clones and leaves some out. The sample carries about 26,000 clones, around 85% recorded once. These TCRs are of unknown antigen specificity. The sequencing used PBMCs, collected from a glioma patient whose treatment included an IDH1 peptide vaccine. Source of these receptors: a man aged 40-49 years with glioma. Some clones in this sample may be carry-over from other donors' samples.

The V call is TRBV5-4, the J call TRBJ2-5; 16 bases are shared with TRBD2. After removal of 2 bases from V and 4 bases from J, the junction contained 8 bases not matched to a gene. The CDR3 spans 18 residues. Germline CDR1 is SGHNT and CDR2 is YYREEE (reference sequence). CDR3 DNA: TGTGCCAGCAGCTTTACCGGGACTAGCGGGGGGGCCGTAGAGACCCAGTACTTC. It encodes CASSFTGTSGGAVETQYF.

This chain joins TRBV15 and TRBJ2-5; TRBD2 matches 16 bases. This CDR3 spans 17 amino acids. After removal of 3 bases from V and 5 bases from J, the junction contained 6 bases not matched to a gene. The germline gives CDR1 LNHNV, CDR2 YYDKDF (reference sequence). For the CDR3, the DNA is TGTGCCACCAGCAGGGGGACTAGCGGGGGGGCCTGGGAGACCCAGTACTTC. Translating gives CATSRGTSGGAWETQYF.